These 28 T cell receptor beta chains came from one sample sequenced in a study of blood T cell repertoires in COVID-19. Sequenced by immunoSEQ multiplex PCR; TCRdb stores in-frame clones only, minus some. The table shows 400,000 to 550,000 clones, with 80% to 90% occurring only once. The sequenced material came from peripheral blood. The receptor source for this set is a woman younger than 45 with acute or convalescent COVID-19.

The chain employs TRBV6-5 and TRBJ1-1, with D unclear. Germline V gene lookup returns CDR1 MNHEY and CDR2 SVGAGI. The CDR3 is 14 amino acids. V lost 2 bases, J lost 4 bases, and 11 bases lay in between. DNA of the CDR3: TGTGCCAGCAGTTACGCCGCCCGGGGCACTGAAGCTTTCTTT. Its protein product is CASSYAARGTEAFF.

The chain couples TRBV7-2 to TRBJ2-1, with 14 bases aligning to TRBD2. The trim removed 3 bases at V and 3 bases at J, leaving 1 base unmatched. Germline V gene data show CDR1 as SGHTA and CDR2 as FQGNSA. The CDR3 spans 16 residues. The CDR3 DNA sequence: TGTGCCAGCAGCTTGACTAGCGGGGGGGTCTACAATGAGCAGTTCTTC. Its protein is CASSLTSGGVYNEQFF.

This clone was found a few times. V and J are TRBV29-1 and TRBJ1-2, with D possibly TRBD1 on 5 matching bases. CDR3 size: 13 residues. Germline CDR1 is SQVTM and CDR2 is ANQGSEA. V shed 0 bases and J shed 4 bases, with 9 bases lying between them. CDR3: CSVEDQGSYGYTF. DNA for the CDR3: TGCAGCGTTGAAGACCAGGGATCCTATGGCTACACCTTC.

This clone was recorded only once. V usage is TRBV27 and J usage is TRBJ1-4, with D perhaps matching TRBD1 (6 bases). This CDR3 spans 15 amino acids. Germline lookup yields CDR1 MNHEY and CDR2 SMNVEV (reference sequence). Trimming shortened V by 7 bases and J by 8 bases, and 20 bases separated the two germline ends. CDR3 DNA: TGTGCCAGCAACCTTGCGAAGGGGGAAGGGGAAAAACTGTTTTTT. Translated: CASNLAKGEGEKLFF. Complete variable domain (other parts from reference TRBV27 and TRBJ1-4): EAQVTQNPRYLITVTGKKLTVTCSQNMNHEYMSWYRQDPGLGLRQIYYSMNVEVTDKGDVPEGYKVSRKEKRNFPLILESPSPNQTSLYFCASNLAKGEGEKLFFGSGTQLSVL.

The chain employs TRBV2 and TRBJ2-3; maybe TRBD2 (5 bases). CDR1 is SNHLY and CDR2 is FYNNEI in the germline V gene. The CDR3 runs to 14 residues. Trimming took 3 bases from V and 9 from J, leaving 16 bases between them. The CDR3 DNA is TGTGCCAGCAGTGATAGCAACTTTGGAGGCACGCAGTATTTT. As protein: CASSDSNFGGTQYF.

The gene calls are TRBV19 and TRBJ1-4; a weak D match, TRBD1 (6 bases). The CDR3 spans 16 residues. The V end was cut by 4 bases, the J end by 5 bases, with 17 bases between. The germline V gene encodes CDR1 LNHDA and CDR2 SQIVND (reference sequence). This CDR3 is CASSNLPGQINEKLFF. CDR3 in DNA: TGTGCCAGTAGTAACCTCCCAGGACAGATAAATGAAAAACTGTTTTTT.

The chain carries TRBV7-9 and TRBJ1-1, with a possible D match to TRBD1 (6 bases). This CDR3 contains 14 residues. V lost 1 base and J 0 bases, leaving 6 bases between the germline ends. Germline loops: CDR1 SEHNR, CDR2 FQNEAQ (reference sequence). CDR3 protein: CASSLEGVNTEAFF. The CDR3 coding sequence is TGTGCCAGCAGCTTAGAGGGGGTGAACACTGAAGCTTTCTTT.

The rearrangement links TRBV5-1 to TRBJ2-3; D might be TRBD1 (6 bases). The CDR3 extends over 15 amino acids. Per the germline V gene, CDR1 is SGHRS and CDR2 is YFSETQ. Trimming pared 0 bases from V and 4 bases from J, leaving 12 bases between. This CDR3 reads CASSLEDSVADTQYF. For the CDR3, the DNA is TGCGCCAGCAGCTTGGAGGACAGCGTTGCAGATACGCAGTATTTT.

This clone was seen just once. J is TRBJ1-2 and V is TRBV5-4, with TRBD1 matching 10 bases. The V gene end was trimmed by 4 bases and the J gene end by 7 bases; junction bases not matched to a gene: 10. CDR1 and CDR2 (germline): SGHNT, YYREEE (reference sequence). The CDR3 has 15 amino acids. CDR3: CASSRGQGVYGGYTF. The CDR3 DNA follows: TGTGCCAGCAGCCGAGGACAGGGGGTCTATGGTGGCTACACCTTC.

The rearrangement uses TRBV28 and TRBJ1-2; D is ambiguous. V gave up 9 bases and J gave up 2 bases, with 16 bases separating them. This CDR3 has 14 residues. CDR1 and CDR2 (germline): MDHEN, SYDVKM. The CDR3 spells CASRSGLTNYGYTF. Written as DNA, the CDR3 is TGTGCCAGTCGGTCTGGGCTTACCAACTATGGCTACACCTTC.

The chain carries TRBV10-3 and TRBJ1-2; TRBD1 matches 8 bases. Germline V gene lookup returns CDR1 ENHRY and CDR2 SYGVKD. The J segment lost 5 bases and the V segment lost 2 bases, leaving 1 base of the junction unmatched. The CDR3 consists of 13 residues. CDR3 DNA sequence: TGTGCCATCAGTGAGCAGGGGGCTTATGGCTACACCTTC. Amino acids: CAISEQGAYGYTF.

The CDR3 reads CASSLRFDTQYF. The CDR3 bases are TGTGCCAGCAGTTTGAGGTTTGATACGCAGTATTTT. The chain combines TRBV28 with TRBJ2-3; D unclear. The CDR3 has 12 residues. Trimming removed 3 bases at V and 6 bases at J, with 7 bases between. From germline, CDR1 is MDHEN and CDR2 SYDVKM.

The chain joins TRBV29-1 to TRBJ2-2; possible D gene TRBD2, 6 bases. Trimming left V 4 bases short and J 3 bases short, with 9 bases between. The germline V gene encodes CDR1 SQVTM and CDR2 ANQGSEA. The CDR3 has 13 amino acids. The CDR3 DNA follows: TGCAGCGTTGGTGGAGGGTACACCGGGGAGCTGTTTTTT. Its protein product is CSVGGGYTGELFF.

This chain links TRBV5-1 with TRBJ1-1, with D tentatively TRBD1 (5 bases). V was trimmed by 0 bases and J by 4 bases, leaving 10 bases between them. CDR3 length: 14 residues. CDR1 is SGHRS and CDR2 is YFSETQ in the germline V gene. CDR3 in amino acids: CASSLGQMGTEAFF. In DNA form, the CDR3 reads TGCGCCAGCAGCTTGGGACAGATGGGCACTGAAGCTTTCTTT.

The chain links TRBV5-6 to TRBJ1-5; the D gene is possibly TRBD1 (5 bases). Trimming pared 4 bases from V and 4 bases from J, leaving 12 bases between. CDR3 size: 14 residues. The germline V gene encodes CDR1 SGHDT and CDR2 YYEEEE. The CDR3 reads CASSLRRGNQPQHF. CDR3 nucleotides: TGTGCCAGCAGCCTTCGGAGGGGAAATCAGCCCCAGCATTTT.

Note on this clone: Other DNA variants within this sample encode the same CDR3. This chain links TRBV19 with TRBJ2-5; 7 nucleotides line up with TRBD2. The V and J ends lost 6 bases and 5 bases, in that order; junction bases with no gene match: 0. Germline V gene data show CDR1 as LNHDA and CDR2 as SQIVND (reference sequence). The length of the CDR3 is 11 residues. The CDR3 nucleotides are TGTGCCAGTAGCGGGGGGGAGACCCAGTACTTC. Translating gives CASSGGETQYF. Looking up the rest from reference TRBV19 and TRBJ2-5 gives the full variable domain: DGGITQSPKYLFRKEGQNVTLSCEQNLNHDAMYWYRQDPGQGLRLIYYSQIVNDFQKGDIAEGYSVSREKKESFPLTVTSAQKNPTAFYLCASSGGETQYFGPGTRLLVL.

As concerns this clone: Other DNA sequences in the sample encode the same CDR3. The gene calls are TRBV27 and TRBJ2-7, with 7 bases aligning to TRBD1. Per the germline V gene, CDR1 is MNHEY and CDR2 is SMNVEV (reference sequence). V was pared by 5 bases and J by 4 bases, with 5 bases of the junction left unmatched. The CDR3 spans 13 residues. CDR3 sequence reads: CASSPRQGYEQYF. In DNA, the CDR3 is TGTGCCAGCAGTCCCCGACAGGGTTACGAGCAGTACTTC.

The rearrangement uses TRBV21-1 and TRBJ2-1; TRBD2, as called in the table, went unchecked against the DNA. TRBV21-1 constitutes a pseudogene. The CDR3 covers 17 residues. The CDR3 sequence: CASSKVPRGGWFWEQFF. CDR3 in DNA: TGTGCCAGCAGCAAAGTACCGCGGGGGGGATGGTTTTGGGAGCAGTTCTTC.

The J gene is TRBJ2-7, the V gene TRBV2; 9 bases map to TRBD1. Germline values: CDR1 SNHLY, CDR2 FYNNEI. This CDR3 is 14 amino acids long. Losses at the gene ends were 6 bases for V and 5 bases for J; bases not matched to a gene: 8. The CDR3 coding sequence is TGTGCCAGCAGGAACCGGGACAGGGTCCACGAGCAGTACTTC. It specifies CASRNRDRVHEQYF.

This clone was found once. The J gene is TRBJ1-2, the V gene TRBV9, with 12 bases matching TRBD1. The CDR3 covers 19 residues. V shed 0 bases and J 6 bases; nucleotides not matched to a gene: 15. Germline V gene lookup returns CDR1 SGDLS and CDR2 YYNGEE. The CDR3 loop is CASSVGMGQGAAVLDGYTF. The CDR3 region has the DNA TGTGCCAGCAGCGTAGGAATGGGACAGGGGGCGGCTGTTTTGGATGGCTACACCTTC.

This clone has at least ten counts. The chain recombines TRBV5-4 with TRBJ2-3; 9 nucleotides agree with TRBD2. V shed 4 bases and J 0 bases; nucleotides not matched to a gene: 9. Germline V CDR1 and CDR2: SGHNT, YYREEE (reference sequence). The CDR3 spans 17 residues. The CDR3 bases are TGTGCCAGCAGCGGGGCCCTAGCGGGGACGAGCACAGATACGCAGTATTTT. The encoded protein is CASSGALAGTSTDTQYF.

The CDR3 DNA is TGTGCCAGCAGTTTTGGGGGGGCAGCTGGCACAGATACGCAGTATTTT. It encodes CASSFGGAAGTDTQYF. V gene TRBV28 combines with J gene TRBJ2-3; D perhaps matches TRBD2 (7 bases). V lost 3 bases and J lost 1, with 14 bases in between. Germline CDR1 and CDR2: MDHEN and SYDVKM. The CDR3 extends over 16 amino acids. The complete variable domain, with remaining parts taken from reference TRBV28 and TRBJ2-3, reads DVKVTQSSRYLVKRTGEKVFLECVQDMDHENMFWYRQDPGLGLRLIYFSYDVKMKEKGDIPEGYSVSREKKERFSLILESASTNQTSMYLCASSFGGAAGTDTQYFGPGTRLTVL.

The J gene is TRBJ2-6, the V gene TRBV11-2, with D perhaps matching TRBD1 (5 bases). CDR3 size: 16 residues. Germline-derived CDR1 and CDR2 are SGHAT and FQNNGV. V was shortened by 5 bases and J by 3 bases, with 14 bases between the two germline ends. The CDR3 DNA is TGTGCCAGCAGCCCTCCCAGGGTCGGTGGGGCCAACGTCCTGACTTTC. Translated: CASSPPRVGGANVLTF.

The chain recombines TRBV10-3 with TRBJ2-5; possible D gene TRBD2, 6 bases. V was shortened by 8 bases and J by 5 bases, with 9 bases between the two germline ends. The CDR3 runs to 11 residues. Germline V gene lookup returns CDR1 ENHRY and CDR2 SYGVKD. CDR3 amino acids: CAIAAGETQYF. CDR3 coding DNA: TGTGCCATCGCCGCGGGGGAGACCCAGTACTTC.

V usage is TRBV19 and J usage is TRBJ2-1, with a tentative D call TRBD2 (7 bases). The CDR3 loop spans 14 amino acids. V was clipped by 4 bases and J by 4 bases, with 11 bases between them. The germline CDR1 and CDR2 sequences are LNHDA and SQIVND (reference sequence). CDR3 in amino acids: CASSTGGLYNEQFF. CDR3 nucleotides: TGTGCCAGTAGTACCGGGGGGCTTTACAATGAGCAGTTCTTC. Looking up the rest from reference TRBV19 and TRBJ2-1 gives the full variable domain: DGGITQSPKYLFRKEGQNVTLSCEQNLNHDAMYWYRQDPGQGLRLIYYSQIVNDFQKGDIAEGYSVSREKKESFPLTVTSAQKNPTAFYLCASSTGGLYNEQFFGPGTRLTVL.

The chain carries TRBV5-1 and TRBJ2-7, with 10 bases matching TRBD2. CDR3 size: 16 residues. Germline-derived CDR1 and CDR2 are SGHRS and YFSETQ. V lost 0 bases to trimming and J lost 2 bases; unmatched junction nucleotides: 5. As DNA, the CDR3 is TGCGCCAGCAGCTTGGAGGCTAGCGGGGGTGCCTACGAGCAGTACTTC. Protein sequence: CASSLEASGGAYEQYF.

The chain couples TRBV12-3 or TRBV12-4 to TRBJ2-1; no clear D gene. The CDR3 is 13 residues long. The V end was cut by 4 bases, the J end by 4 bases, with 8 bases between. CDR3 loop: CASSSDGYNEQFF. CDR3 nucleotides: TGTGCCAGCAGTTCAGACGGGTACAATGAGCAGTTCTTC.

The chain links TRBV7-2 to TRBJ2-7; 14 bases line up with TRBD2. The CDR3 has 15 amino acids. Germline V gene data show CDR1 as SGHTA and CDR2 as FQGNSA. Germline trimming cut 5 bases from V and 2 bases from J; bases unmatched to any gene: 2. This CDR3 reads CASSPGLAGAYEQYF. CDR3 DNA sequence: TGTGCCAGCAGCCCGGGACTAGCGGGGGCCTACGAGCAGTACTTC.